This T cell receptor (beta chain) came from a study of blood T cells in healthy people across ages. Study-level points and caveats: Percentage of naive T cells showed a strong correlation with TCR beta diversity.

Alongside a J-beta primer mix, a sample-barcoded 5' primer served in a second PCR lasting 7 to 11 cycles. MiXCR, applied by TCRdb to the 5' RACE reads, yields one record per CDR3 protein. The repertoire holds over 1.5 million distinct CDR3 sequences, with about 50% as singletons. CDR3 length equals 13 residues. Germline CDR1 is MNHEY and CDR2 is SMNVEV (reference sequence). V was clipped by 7 bases and J by 3 bases, with 10 bases between them. This clonotype was picked up a small number of times. Its specificity is not known. The rearrangement links TRBV27 to TRBJ2-1; D might be TRBD1 (6 bases). The source is a woman in her 40s in good health. The specimen sequenced was blood. The CDR3 DNA sequence: TGTGCCAGCAAACAGGGTCTCTACAATGAGCAGTTCTTC. It yields the protein CASKQGLYNEQFF.